These 30 T cell receptor beta chains originate from one sample sequenced in a study of response to subunit inactivated influenza vaccine. TCRdb reanalysed the RT-PCR reads using MiXCR and keeps one entry per CDR3 protein. The sample has over 750,000 distinct CDR3 sequences, about 20% seen once. This material consisted of PBMCs from blood, taken 5 days after vaccination. All receptors derive from a man aged 45-65 years who received an inactivated influenza vaccine.

The J gene is TRBJ2-3, the V gene TRBV28; TRBD2 matches 7 bases. The ends lost 6 bases at V and 2 bases at J; junction bases unmatched: 8. The CDR3 is 15 amino acids. The germline gives CDR1 MDHEN, CDR2 SYDVKM. CDR3 residues: CASREPSGATDTQYF. The CDR3 DNA reads TGTGCCAGCAGAGAGCCTAGCGGAGCCACAGATACGCAGTATTTT.

The gene calls are TRBV2 and TRBJ2-2; no firm D call. CDR3 length: 15 residues. V dropped 6 bases and J dropped 6 bases, with 17 bases sitting between them. From germline, CDR1 is SNHLY and CDR2 FYNNEI. CDR3: CASRKPDPSPGELFF. The DNA for the CDR3 is TGTGCCAGCAGAAAACCAGACCCTTCCCCCGGGGAGCTGTTTTTT.

A few counts support this clonotype. The rearrangement uses TRBV29-1 and TRBJ1-1; possible D gene TRBD1, 5 bases. This CDR3 comprises 12 residues. V lost 7 bases to trimming and J lost 10 bases, with 19 bases between them. In germline, CDR1 is SQVTM, CDR2 ANQGSEA. CDR3 nucleotide sequence: TGCAGCGCGATACAGGAGGAGGATGGAGCTTTCTTT. Encoded protein: CSAIQEEDGAFF.

This chain uses TRBV29-1 with TRBJ2-7, with D unclear. The CDR3 contains 13 residues. Deletions cut 5 bases from V and 7 bases from J, with 18 bases between. Germline V gives CDR1 SQVTM, CDR2 ANQGSEA. CDR3 sequence reads: CSVKVSTTGEQYF. The CDR3 nucleotides read TGCAGCGTTAAGGTCAGCACCACCGGAGAGCAGTACTTC.

This chain uses TRBV7-9 with TRBJ2-2, with 8 bases fitting TRBD2. The CDR3 has 14 amino acids. Germline V gene data show CDR1 as SEHNR and CDR2 as FQNEAQ (reference sequence). J was trimmed by 3 bases and V by 10 bases; bases with no gene match: 7. The CDR3 nucleotides are TGTGCCACACCTCGCGGGAGGCACACCGGGGAGCTGTTTTTT. Translated, it gives CATPRGRHTGELFF.

This clonotype was counted between two and nine times. V and J are TRBV7-9 and TRBJ2-3; the D is unclear. Germline lookup yields CDR1 SEHNR and CDR2 FQNEAQ (reference sequence). The length of the CDR3 is 14 residues. The V and J ends lost 5 bases and 4 bases respectively, with 13 bases between them. The CDR3 spells CASSPDTRADTQYF. The CDR3 nucleotides are TGTGCCAGCAGCCCCGATACCCGAGCAGATACGCAGTATTTT.

This clonotype has ten or more counts. The V and J genes are TRBV12-3 or TRBV12-4 and TRBJ2-1; 8 nucleotides agree with TRBD2. V shed 6 bases and J 8 bases; nucleotides not matched to a gene: 6. This CDR3 is 13 amino acids long. CDR3 protein: CASRLLAVDEQFF. CDR3 coding DNA: TGTGCCAGCAGACTACTAGCGGTGGATGAGCAGTTCTTC.

The chain uses TRBV6-2 or TRBV6-3 and TRBJ2-7, with 8 bases lining up with TRBD1. The CDR3 consists of 14 residues. Trimming removed 5 bases from V and 5 bases from J; junction bases left unmatched: 8. CDR1 MNHEY and CDR2 SVGEGT come from the germline V gene. Written as DNA, the CDR3 is TGTGCCAGCAGTGCGACAGGGGCGGGCCACGAGCAGTACTTC. Translated: CASSATGAGHEQYF.

V gene TRBV27 combines with J gene TRBJ2-7; 11 bases agree with TRBD2. Germline values: CDR1 MNHEY, CDR2 SMNVEV (reference sequence). This CDR3 comprises 16 residues. With V trimmed by 6 bases and J by 2 bases, 9 bases remained unmatched. For the CDR3, the DNA is TGTGCCAGCAGACTACTGACTAGCGGGAAAACCTACGAGCAGTACTTC. As protein: CASRLLTSGKTYEQYF.

The gene calls are TRBV5-5 and TRBJ2-7; possible D gene TRBD1, 6 bases. The germline V and J ends were trimmed by 0 bases and 7 bases, with 17 bases remaining between them. The CDR3 totals 15 residues. Germline V gene data show CDR1 as SGHKS and CDR2 as YYEKEE (reference sequence). This CDR3 is CASSLVAGPTGEQYF. The DNA for the CDR3 is TGTGCCAGCAGCTTGGTCGCAGGGCCCACAGGGGAGCAGTACTTC. The variable domain in full, with the rest retrieved from reference TRBV5-5 and TRBJ2-7, is DAGVTQSPTHLIKTRGQQVTLRCSPISGHKSVSWYQQVLGQGPQFIFQYYEKEERGRGNFPDRFSARQFPNYSSELNVNALLLGDSALYLCASSLVAGPTGEQYFGPGTRLTVT.

The rearrangement joins TRBV12-3 or TRBV12-4 to TRBJ2-3, with TRBD2 identical over 7 bases. The CDR3 is 16 residues long. V was pared by 3 bases and J by 6 bases, with 12 bases of the junction left unmatched. CDR3 DNA sequence: TGTGCCAGCAGTTTTGGGCGGGAGCTGGCTGCGGATACGCAGTATTTT. This encodes CASSFGRELAADTQYF.

There are many counts of this clonotype. The chain couples TRBV29-1 to TRBJ2-2; D is unresolved. The CDR3 length is 13 residues. Germline CDR1 reads SQVTM; CDR2 reads ANQGSEA. Trimming took 0 bases from V and 5 from J, leaving 7 bases between them. The CDR3 sequence is CSVEEISTGELFF. The DNA of the CDR3 is TGCAGCGTTGAAGAGATTTCGACCGGGGAGCTGTTTTTT.

The genes are TRBV25-1 and TRBJ1-2; a weak D match, TRBD1 (5 bases). Per the germline V gene, CDR1 is MGHDK and CDR2 is SYGVNS. V lost 5 bases, J lost 7 bases, and 11 bases lay in between. This CDR3 comprises 12 residues. Here the CDR3 reads CASSKGSGGYTF. The CDR3 coding sequence is TGTGCCAGCAGTAAGGGGTCTGGTGGCTACACCTTC.

The rearrangement links TRBV6-5 to TRBJ2-2, with D perhaps matching TRBD1 (6 bases). Germline CDR1 and CDR2: MNHEY and SVGAGI. This CDR3 has 15 residues. The germline V and J ends were trimmed by 4 bases and 2 bases, with 11 bases remaining between them. CDR3 nucleotide sequence: TGTGCCAGCAGTTTACAGGGATTTAACACCGGGGAGCTGTTTTTT. This sequence encodes CASSLQGFNTGELFF.

The V call is TRBV12-3 or TRBV12-4, the J call TRBJ2-2, with 8 nucleotides matching TRBD1. Germline trimming cut 3 bases from V and 7 bases from J; bases unmatched to any gene: 7. The CDR3 length is 15 residues. CDR3 loop: CASSFAGGRGGELFF. For the CDR3, the DNA is TGTGCCAGCAGTTTTGCAGGGGGCCGGGGCGGGGAGCTGTTTTTT.

The table lists this clonotype with a few counts. This chain uses TRBV20-1 with TRBJ2-7; TRBD1 aligns across 10 bases. CDR3 size: 16 residues. From germline, CDR1 is DFQATT and CDR2 SNEGSKA (reference sequence). V lost 6 bases and J lost 7; bases outside the gene matches: 18. In DNA form, the CDR3 reads TGCAGTGCCTCGGACTGGAATCTTGGGGACAGGGGTGAGCAGTACTTC. This sequence encodes CSASDWNLGDRGEQYF.

Only a few counts were recorded for this clonotype. V and J are TRBV20-1 and TRBJ2-1; possibly TRBD1 for D (7 bases). Germline CDR1 is DFQATT and CDR2 is SNEGSKA (reference sequence). The CDR3 has 15 residues. V shed 3 bases and J shed 2 bases, with 14 bases lying between them. CDR3 sequence (DNA): TGCAGTGCTAGGGACGGAGGGGGCGCCTACAATGAGCAGTTCTTC. It specifies CSARDGGGAYNEQFF.

This clonotype has at least ten counts. The V call is TRBV18, the J call TRBJ2-3, with no clear D. This CDR3 has 12 residues. The V end was cut by 8 bases, the J end by 1 base, with 7 bases between. From germline, CDR1 is KGHSH and CDR2 LQKENI. The CDR3 bases are TGTGCCAGCAGCCCACGCACAGATACGCAGTATTTT. This codes for CASSPRTDTQYF.

This clonotype was counted ten times or more. The chain is built from TRBV6-5 and TRBJ1-1; 10 nucleotides agree with TRBD1. The CDR3 contains 14 residues. Germline V gene data show CDR1 as MNHEY and CDR2 as SVGAGI. V was pared by 4 bases and J by 6 bases, with 5 bases of the junction left unmatched. The CDR3 reads CASSSRDRGAEAFF. Written as DNA, the CDR3 is TGTGCCAGCAGTTCCCGGGACAGGGGTGCTGAAGCTTTCTTT.

The genes are TRBV12-3 or TRBV12-4 and TRBJ1-2; tentatively, D is TRBD1 (6 bases). Trimming took off 5 bases at V and 7 bases at J, with 17 bases between the two ends. This CDR3 is built from 14 residues. CDR3 coding DNA: TGTGCCAGCAGTCCTCTCACAGGGAAATTTGGCTACACCTTC. Encoded protein: CASSPLTGKFGYTF.

This clonotype was seen ten or more times. This chain joins TRBV6-2 or TRBV6-3 and TRBJ2-1; 7 nucleotides line up with TRBD1. The CDR3 totals 15 residues. J gave up 2 bases and V 5 bases, and 6 bases lay outside the gene matches. The germline CDR1 and CDR2 sequences are MNHEY and SVGEGT. CDR3 protein: CASSPGQATYNEQFF. The CDR3 nucleotides read TGTGCCAGCAGTCCTGGACAGGCCACCTACAATGAGCAGTTCTTC.

This clonotype showed up just a few times. The V gene is TRBV6-1, the J gene TRBJ2-4; 9 positions agree with TRBD1. CDR1 MNHNS and CDR2 SASEGT come from the germline V gene. Trimming cost V 6 bases and J 6 bases; bases outside gene matches: 6. The CDR3 contains 14 residues. The CDR3 region is CASSLGTGINIQYF. Here the CDR3 DNA reads TGTGCCAGCAGCCTCGGGACAGGGATAAACATTCAGTACTTC.

This clonotype was observed many times. The rearrangement uses TRBV5-1 and TRBJ2-6; weak D call: TRBD2 (5 bases). V lost 4 bases and J lost 0, with 17 bases in between. Germline lookup yields CDR1 SGHRS and CDR2 YFSETQ. CDR3 length equals 18 residues. CDR3 loop: CASSTPGIRFSGANVLTF. The CDR3 nucleotides read TGCGCCAGCAGCACACCGGGAATCCGATTCTCTGGGGCCAACGTCCTGACTTTC.

V is TRBV7-3 and J is TRBJ2-3; maybe TRBD2 (6 bases). Germline-derived CDR1 and CDR2 are SGHTA and FQGTGA. This CDR3 spans 15 amino acids. Trimming cost V 5 bases and J 0 bases, with 12 bases left between them. The CDR3 loop reads CASSRASASTDTQYF. DNA for the CDR3: TGTGCCAGCAGCAGGGCTAGCGCTAGCACAGATACGCAGTATTTT.

V and J are TRBV9 and TRBJ2-7; D is possibly TRBD2 (5 bases). Germline V gene lookup returns CDR1 SGDLS and CDR2 YYNGEE. The CDR3 is made up of 14 amino acids. V shed 0 bases and J shed 2 bases, with 9 bases lying between them. Here the CDR3 DNA reads TGTGCCAGCAGCGTAGAAGAGGGCACCTACGAGCAGTACTTC. It specifies CASSVEEGTYEQYF.

The chain carries TRBV7-9 and TRBJ1-2; D gene uncertain. The CDR3 totals 15 residues. V was shortened by 1 base and J by 5 bases, with 14 bases between the two germline ends. From germline, CDR1 is SEHNR and CDR2 FQNEAQ (reference sequence). This CDR3 reads CASSLGVTTPYGYTF. The CDR3 DNA is TGTGCCAGCAGCTTAGGGGTGACGACGCCATATGGCTACACCTTC.

J is TRBJ2-5 and V is TRBV2, with a weak D call TRBD1 (5 bases). Trimming removed 3 bases at V and 4 bases at J, with 15 bases between. The CDR3 has 15 residues. From germline, CDR1 is SNHLY and CDR2 FYNNEI. This CDR3 is CASSEGQTTSETQYF. DNA of the CDR3: TGTGCCAGCAGTGAGGGGCAGACAACCTCAGAGACCCAGTACTTC.

V usage is TRBV28 and J usage is TRBJ2-6; 8 bases are a match to TRBD2. CDR1 is MDHEN and CDR2 is SYDVKM in the germline V gene. The V gene end was trimmed by 0 bases and the J gene end by 0 bases; junction bases not matched to a gene: 4. The CDR3 has 18 residues. DNA of the CDR3: TGTGCCAGCAGTTTATGGGGCGGGGGGAGCTCTGGGGCCAACGTCCTGACTTTC. Its translation is CASSLWGGGSSGANVLTF.

This clonotype was picked up a small number of times. The chain recombines TRBV12-3 or TRBV12-4 with TRBJ2-3; D uncertain. The CDR3 is 12 residues long. Trimming stripped 2 bases from V and 4 bases from J, with 4 bases between. The CDR3 loop reads CASSLQADTQYF. CDR3 bases: TGTGCCAGCAGTTTACAAGCAGATACGCAGTATTTT.

The V gene is TRBV12-3 or TRBV12-4, the J gene TRBJ1-5; the match to TRBD1 covers 7 bases. The CDR3 has 14 residues. Trimming at V came to 6 bases and at J to 7 bases, leaving 9 bases not matched to a gene. Here the CDR3 DNA reads TGTGCCAGCAGGCCGACAGGGAATACCCAGCCCCAGCATTTT. As protein: CASRPTGNTQPQHF.